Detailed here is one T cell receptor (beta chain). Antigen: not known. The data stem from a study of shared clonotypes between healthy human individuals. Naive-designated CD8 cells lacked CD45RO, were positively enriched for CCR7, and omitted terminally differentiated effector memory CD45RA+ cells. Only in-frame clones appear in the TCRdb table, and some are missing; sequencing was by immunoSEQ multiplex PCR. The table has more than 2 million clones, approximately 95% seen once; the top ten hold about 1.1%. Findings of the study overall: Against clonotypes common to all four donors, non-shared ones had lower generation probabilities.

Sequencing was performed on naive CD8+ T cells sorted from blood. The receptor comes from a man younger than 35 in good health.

The CDR3 reads CASSVAAGPYEQYF. Written as DNA, the CDR3 is TGTGCCAGCAGCGTAGCGGCGGGACCATACGAGCAGTACTTC. The chain employs TRBV9 and TRBJ2-7; the D gene is possibly TRBD2 (6 bases). The CDR3 consists of 14 residues. Trimming shortened V by 0 bases and J by 4 bases, and 11 bases separated the two germline ends. Per the germline V gene, CDR1 is SGDLS and CDR2 is YYNGEE.